Here is one T cell receptor (beta chain) with its context. The data stem from a study of blood T cell repertoires in COVID-19. The overall study: Samples came from the United States, Italy and Spain, spanning acute and convalescent COVID-19. Nucleic acid was either cDNA or gDNA, and it came from T cells, B-cell-depleted T cells, or PBMCs.

TCRdb's table, derived via immunoSEQ multiplex PCR, lists solely in-frame clones and lacks some. This sample has 350,000 to 450,000 clones; 80% to 85% occur once, and the top ten carry 5% to 6%. V lost 3 bases and J lost 9, with 9 bases in between. CDR1 is LNHDA and CDR2 is SQIVND in the germline V gene (reference sequence). The CDR3 totals 12 residues. This TCR was sampled from a woman between 45 and 60 years old who had recovered from COVID-19. The V gene is TRBV19, the J gene TRBJ2-1, with D uncertain. The specimen was PBMCs or T cells enriched from blood (not recorded which). CDR3: CASSIETAEQFF. The CDR3 DNA reads as TGTGCCAGTAGTATTGAAACTGCTGAGCAGTTCTTC.